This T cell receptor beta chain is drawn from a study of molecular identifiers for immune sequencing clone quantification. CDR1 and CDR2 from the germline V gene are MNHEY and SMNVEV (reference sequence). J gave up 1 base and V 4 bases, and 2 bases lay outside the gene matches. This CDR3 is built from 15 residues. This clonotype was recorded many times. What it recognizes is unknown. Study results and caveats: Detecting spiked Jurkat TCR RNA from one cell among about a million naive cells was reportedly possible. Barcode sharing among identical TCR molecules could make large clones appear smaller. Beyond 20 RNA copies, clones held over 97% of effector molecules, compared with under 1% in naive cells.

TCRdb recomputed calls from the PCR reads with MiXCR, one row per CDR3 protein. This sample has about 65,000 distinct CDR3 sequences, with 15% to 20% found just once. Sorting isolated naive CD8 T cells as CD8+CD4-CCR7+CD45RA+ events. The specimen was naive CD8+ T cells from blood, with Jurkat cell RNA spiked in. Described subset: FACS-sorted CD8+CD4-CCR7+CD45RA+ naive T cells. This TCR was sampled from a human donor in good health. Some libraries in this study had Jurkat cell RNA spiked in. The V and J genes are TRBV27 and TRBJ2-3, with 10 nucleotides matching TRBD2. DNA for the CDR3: TGTGCCAGCAGTTGGACTAGCGGACGCACAGATACGCAGTATTTT. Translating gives CASSWTSGRTDTQYF.